One T cell receptor (beta chain) is described in this entry. Using immunoSEQ multiplex PCR, the repertoire was profiled, and TCRdb retains in-frame clones only, with some absent. This sample yields under 300,000 clones, of which around 83% are seen a single time; approximately 3.2% belongs to the top ten. The sample belongs to a study of blood T cell repertoires in COVID-19. Trimming cost V 6 bases and J 5 bases, with 29 bases left between them. Per germline, CDR1 MNHEY and CDR2 SMNVEV (reference sequence). The CDR3 consists of 18 residues. The sample was peripheral blood. The receptor was derived from a woman aged 18-29 years with acute or convalescent COVID-19. The chain combines TRBV27 with TRBJ2-7, with D maybe TRBD2 (5 bases). DNA for the CDR3: TGTGCCAGCAGACGTCAACGGGCTGGGCTCGTGTGGACTCACGAGCAGTACTTC. Residues: CASRRQRAGLVWTHEQYF.